This TCR beta chain was sequenced in a study of blood T cells in healthy people across ages (dated by TCRdb to the mid-2010s). Regarding the complete study: Template switching captured roughly one uniquely barcoded TCR beta cDNA molecule per two T cells in model experiments. The study measured age-related changes in TCR beta repertoire diversity using deep sequencing normalized with unique cDNA molecular identifiers. Donors were grouped into four age groups: young (average 16 years), middle-aged (around 39), aged (about 59) and long-lived (around 80). For two donors (one aged 18 to 29 and one aged 80 or older), the study analyzed two additional independent replicas of 1 million unique cDNA reads from the same blood draw.

Systemically healthy Caucasian individuals from Russia, approximately 39 in total and aged about 6 to 95 years, were included as donors. Approximately 9 milliliters of peripheral blood were collected from each donor into EDTA-treated Vacutainer tubes. Ficoll-Paque density-gradient centrifugation was used to isolate PBMCs, with at least 6.5 million per sample. Total RNA was extracted from PBMCs with Trizol reagent, with at least 5 micrograms obtained per sample. Naive CD45RAhigh/CD27high T cell percentages were measured by flow cytometry on a PBMC aliquot from every donor. Broader findings and caveats from the paper: Compared with the aged group, the long-lived group had more naive CD4+ T cells, fewer expanded clones and increased TCR diversity, suggesting age selection. Total diversity estimates from one million sequenced T cells were considered lower bounds and underestimates. Observed TCR beta diversity per million T cells fell roughly linearly with age, and a significant reduction was already apparent by age approximately 40. Because donor CMV infection status was unknown, age-related changes in expanded clonotypes were potentially confounded. Since profiling was done on bulk unsorted PBMCs, naive and antigen-experienced compartments could not be conclusively compared. There was a strong correlation between observed TCR beta diversity and the percentage of naive T cells measured by flow cytometry.

The CDR1 and CDR2 encoded by the germline V gene (reference sequence) are LNHDA and SQIVND. V is cut by 5 bases and J by 2 bases, and the space between the germline ends is 15 bases. The CDR3 runs 15 residues from the cysteine to the phenylalanine. Of all the DNA, just the CDR3 is kept, 45 bases in frame from base 1. Receptors were amplified or captured by 5' RACE. The sequencing machine was an Illumina HiSeq 2500. The second PCR ran for roughly 6 to 11 cycles and used a J-beta primer mix along with a sample-barcoded 5' primer. A template-switch 5' adaptor carrying 12 random nucleotides introduced a unique molecular identifier onto each TCR beta cDNA molecule. Each sample yielded at least 3 million CDR3-containing paired-end reads. First-strand cDNA was synthesized from all RNA with the Mint cDNA synthesis kit, primed by a TRBC-specific oligonucleotide. Following uracil-DNA glycosylase treatment, all cDNA underwent a first 18-cycle PCR with the universal primers M1SS and BC2_uni_R. The original pipeline was this. For normalization, 1 million high-quality reads, each with a distinct molecular identifier, were randomly selected from each sample. Reads sharing molecular identifiers were discarded rather than binned into consensus sequences. CDR3 identification, clonotype clustering and error correction used MiTCR with a Q25 quality threshold and the strictest error-elimination algorithm. A nonparametric unseen species model with Euler transformation was used to estimate lower-bound total TCR beta diversity. TCRdb reanalyzed the raw reads on its own, using fastp at Q25 for trimming and MiXCR for clone calling, and kept in-frame beta chains. Entries that share a CDR3 protein sequence are merged under the most common genes and DNA. TCRdb's processing, not the authors' own work, is the source of the V and J calls. This sample holds about 800,000 distinct CDR3 sequences; approximately 25% were observed only once. The top ten clones comprise approximately 4% of the sample.

This clonotype was recorded a few times. Its antigen remains unidentified. No base quality values were provided; no much bigger clone lies one nucleotide off. These same records also appear under a second study, on T cells of mothers and their children. The second study also describes: Donors were nine systemically healthy Caucasian individuals: three mothers and their six children. cDNA synthesis consumed the entire amount of extracted RNA, loaded at 1.5 ug RNA in each 15 ul reaction. In the second PCR, sample barcodes and 2-4 random nucleotides were introduced via the M1S primer. Over 10 million TCR beta CDR3 reads came from each mother, compared with 2.5 million to 3.5 million reads from each child. In both related and unrelated pairs, thymic selection shapes the output of TCR recombination in a similar way, with inherited differences having only a minor effect. Normalized repertoire overlap in related mother-child pairs was always slightly higher than in unrelated mother-child pairs, but the difference was never significant. No persistent microchimeric T cell clones were found, with a detection sensitivity of 75 to 100 clones per million clonotypes. To look for features that set related mother-child pairs apart from unrelated individuals, the researchers ran deep NGS to compare the TCR beta repertoires of mothers and children. On average, the children were 11 +/- 4 years old, while the mothers were about 40 +/- 4 years old. Libraries were sequenced on Illumina HiSeq 2000 with 100+100 nt paired-end reads after adapter ligation with NEBNext reagents. To prevent cross-contamination, the mother and child libraries were prepared a month apart and were sequenced in separate runs. Between roughly 500,000 and 2,300,000 distinct TCR beta clonotypes were identified per donor. Naive TCR beta clonotypes were estimated from low-frequency clonotypes matched to each donor's FACS-determined naive share, without sorting.

The receptor's source is a boy between 10 and 17 years old in good health. The sequenced material came from blood. The chain is encoded by TRBV19 joined to TRBJ1-2; TRBD1 could be the D gene, as 5 bases match. The DNA is as follows: TGTGCCAGTAGTTCCGACCGGCGGGGGAACTATGGCTACACCTTC. Protein translation: CASSSDRRGNYGYTF. Here the CDR3 is joined to the reference TRBV19 and TRBJ1-2 genes, and the full variable domain is: DGGITQSPKYLFRKEGQNVTLSCEQNLNHDAMYWYRQDPGQGLRLIYYSQIVNDFQKGDIAEGYSVSREKKESFPLTVTSAQKNPTAFYLCASSSDRRGNYGYTFGSGTRLTVV.